The 15 T cell receptor beta chains in this list originate from one sample, sequenced in a study of blood T cells in healthy people across ages. For the second PCR, which ran for 7 to 11 cycles, a sample-barcoded 5' primer and a J-beta primer mix were used. TCRdb independently ran MiXCR on the 5' RACE reads; one entry per CDR3 protein. The sample has approximately 830,000 distinct CDR3 sequences, around 68% seen once; the top ten hold about 27%. The sequencing input was blood. These receptors all stem from a man aged 30-40 years in good health.

The chain has TRBV20-1 and TRBJ2-1; 8 positions agree with TRBD2. The CDR3 runs to 16 residues. In germline, CDR1 is DFQATT, CDR2 SNEGSKA (reference sequence). Trimming removed 0 bases from V and 2 bases from J; junction bases left unmatched: 6. In DNA form, the CDR3 reads TGCAGTGCTAGAGATGTAGGCGGGGGGCCCTACAATGAGCAGTTCTTC. Translated: CSARDVGGGPYNEQFF.

This clonotype was seen a handful of times. The chain employs TRBV5-1 and TRBJ1-2, with 7 positions matching TRBD1. The CDR3 covers 12 residues. Germline loops: CDR1 SGHRS, CDR2 YFSETQ. V was pared by 4 bases and J by 7 bases, with 4 bases of the junction left unmatched. CDR3 region: CASSTDRAGYTF. The CDR3 DNA sequence: TGCGCCAGCAGCACCGACAGGGCTGGCTACACCTTC.

The chain is built from TRBV4-3 and TRBJ2-1; 8 bases line up with TRBD1. Germline assignment: CDR1 LGHNA and CDR2 YSLEER. The CDR3 is made up of 16 amino acids. V lost 5 bases and J lost 7; bases outside the gene matches: 13. The CDR3 coding sequence is TGCGCCAGCAGCACCTACTCGGACAGGGACTGGAATGAGCAGTTCTTC. This sequence encodes CASSTYSDRDWNEQFF.

The V gene is TRBV20-1, the J gene TRBJ2-5; D gene unclear. The germline V gene has CDR1 DFQATT and CDR2 SNEGSKA (reference sequence). Trimming cost V 1 base and J 3 bases, with 9 bases left between them. The CDR3 consists of 13 residues. CDR3 in amino acids: CSARGRSKETQYF. Written as DNA, the CDR3 is TGCAGTGCTAGAGGGCGAAGCAAAGAGACCCAGTACTTC.

The V and J genes are TRBV6-5 and TRBJ2-7; 7 nucleotides match TRBD1. With 6 bases clipped from V and 7 bases from J, the junction kept 12 bases outside the gene matches. Germline CDR1 and CDR2: MNHEY and SVGAGI. The length of the CDR3 is 14 residues. CDR3 loop: CASSRTGVMGEQYF. The CDR3 nucleotides are TGTGCCAGCAGCCGTACAGGGGTAATGGGAGAGCAGTACTTC.

This clonotype has only a few counts. This chain uses TRBV4-2 with TRBJ2-5, with a possible D match to TRBD1 (8 bases). Germline V gene lookup returns CDR1 LGHNA and CDR2 YNFKEQ. This CDR3 has 13 amino acids. V gave up 1 base and J gave up 13 bases, with 16 bases separating them. The CDR3, as DNA: TGTGCCAGCAGCCAAGTGGAGGACAGGGAGGGGTACTTC. Its translation is CASSQVEDREGYF.

The CDR3 DNA follows: TGTGCCAGCAGTTCCCACAGGGCGGAAGAGGCCAACGTCCTGACTTTC. It codes for CASSSHRAEEANVLTF. The chain has TRBV6-2 or TRBV6-3 and TRBJ2-6; TRBD1 is a possible D gene (6 bases). CDR1 and CDR2 from the germline V gene are MNHEY and SVGEGT. The CDR3 sequence is 16 residues long. The ends were cut back, 4 bases at V and 6 bases at J, with 16 bases in the middle.

The V and J genes are TRBV6-6 and TRBJ1-6; TRBD1 is a possible D gene (5 bases). Trimming stripped 2 bases from V and 7 bases from J, with 12 bases between. The germline V gene has CDR1 MNHNY and CDR2 SVGAGI (reference sequence). This CDR3 has 15 residues. The CDR3 protein is CASSYGYDSNSPLHF. CDR3 nucleotide sequence: TGTGCCAGCAGTTACGGATATGACAGCAATTCACCCCTCCACTTT.

This rearrangement joins TRBV19 to TRBJ2-7; D call uncertain. The CDR3 extends over 11 amino acids. Germline lookup yields CDR1 LNHDA and CDR2 SQIVND (reference sequence). DNA for the CDR3: TGTACGCAAGAACCCGGTGGGGAGCAGTACTTC. As protein: CTQEPGGEQYF.

Worth noting for this clonotype: A much larger clone lies a single base off, so this may be a read error. This chain connects TRBV6-6 to TRBJ1-2, with a weak D call TRBD1 (5 bases). Germline values: CDR1 MNHNY, CDR2 SVGAGI (reference sequence). Trimming took off 10 bases at V and 5 bases at J, with 20 bases between the two ends. CDR3 length equals 14 residues. The CDR3, as DNA: TGTGCCACCGTGCCTGTTCCGGGACTTTATGGCTACACCTTC. Protein sequence: CATVPVPGLYGYTF.

Of note for this clonotype: At one end the junction does not follow the germline gene, possibly because of a read error. The chain links TRBV9 to TRBJ2-3; D assignment may be TRBD1 or TRBD2 (5 bases each). The CDR3 is made up of 15 amino acids. Looked up from germline, CDR1 is SGDLS and CDR2 is YYNGEE. The CDR3 loop is CASSARDGSTDTQYF. The CDR3 region has the DNA TGTGCCAGTAGCGCCCGGGACGGAAGCACAGATACGCAGTATTTT.

CDR3 loop: CASSRQGIYEQYF. In nucleotides, the CDR3 is TGTGCCAGCAGTAGACAGGGGATCTACGAGCAGTACTTC. V and J are TRBV12-3 or TRBV12-4 and TRBJ2-7; 8 bases match TRBD1. V gave up 5 bases and J gave up 3 bases; unmatched junction bases: 3. The length of the CDR3 is 13 residues.

This chain uses TRBV6-4 with TRBJ2-1, with unresolved D. V lost 4 bases, J lost 0 bases, and 16 bases lay in between. The germline gives CDR1 MRHNA, CDR2 SNTAGT. This CDR3 contains 17 residues. CDR3 loop: CASSAFSSSSSYNEQFF. The CDR3 nucleotides read TGTGCCAGCAGTGCCTTCAGCTCATCAAGCTCCTACAATGAGCAGTTCTTC.

This chain connects TRBV10-3 to TRBJ2-3, with TRBD2 matching 8 bases. This CDR3 is 14 amino acids long. Trimming removed 10 bases from V and 3 bases from J; junction bases left unmatched: 9. CDR1 is ENHRY, CDR2 SYGVKD, per germline. CDR3 nucleotides: TGTGCCACGACTAGCGCAGGAGGAACAGATACGCAGTATTTT. Protein sequence: CATTSAGGTDTQYF.

The chain uses TRBV7-3 and TRBJ2-3; D possibly corresponds to TRBD2 (5 bases). Germline CDR1 and CDR2: SGHTA and FQGTGA. The CDR3 is 15 residues long. Trimming took 4 bases from V and 2 from J, leaving 13 bases between them. The CDR3 loop is CASSSEAAITDTQYF. The CDR3 region has the DNA TGTGCCAGCAGCTCGGAGGCGGCTATCACAGATACGCAGTATTTT. Complete variable domain (other parts from reference TRBV7-3 and TRBJ2-3): GAGVSQTPSNKVTEKGKYVELRCDPISGHTALYWYRQSLGQGPEFLIYFQGTGAADDSGLPNDRFFAVRPEGSVSTLKIQRTERGDSAVYLCASSSEAAITDTQYFGPGTRLTVL.